Below, 17 T cell receptor beta chains from the same sample are listed, as sequenced in a study of spatial heterogeneity in lung cancer. Indicated time point: sample taken at primary tumor resection. In each case, whole RNA from tumor, nontumor lung or frozen PBMC was sequenced unsorted. TCRdb used MiXCR to reprocess the 5' RACE reads, holding one entry per CDR3 protein. Of 55,000 to 75,000 distinct CDR3 sequences detected, 7.5% to 9% appear once; the ten largest clones hold over 13%. The input for sequencing was PBMCs, taken at surgery. These receptors all stem from a female donor with early-stage non-small cell lung cancer.

This clonotype has at least ten counts. V gene TRBV12-3 or TRBV12-4 combines with J gene TRBJ1-5, with D unclear. This CDR3 has 13 residues. Between the trimmed V and J ends, which lost 8 bases and 4 bases, there was a span of 12 bases. The CDR3, as DNA: TGTGCCAGCGTACCAGATTTGAATCAGCCCCAGCATTTT. Protein product: CASVPDLNQPQHF.

The chain has TRBV6-2 or TRBV6-3 and TRBJ1-3, with D unresolved. With 6 bases removed from V and 3 bases from J, the gap between germline ends came to 6 bases. This CDR3 has 12 residues. Germline V CDR1 and CDR2: MNHEY, SVGEGT. The CDR3 DNA reads TGTGCCAGCAGGAGCCTTGGAAACACCATATATTTT. Residues: CASRSLGNTIYF.

At least ten counts were recorded for this clonotype. The chain recombines TRBV28 with TRBJ2-1, with TRBD2 matching over 13 bases. Losses at the gene ends were 10 bases for V and 4 bases for J; bases not matched to a gene: 10. Germline loops: CDR1 MDHEN, CDR2 SYDVKM. CDR3 length equals 16 residues. In DNA, the CDR3 is TGTGCCACGGGACTAGCGGGACCCGGGGGGTACAATGAGCAGTTCTTC. This encodes CATGLAGPGGYNEQFF.

V gene TRBV3-1 combines with J gene TRBJ1-2; weak D call: TRBD1 (6 bases). Trimming removed 1 base from V and 8 bases from J, with 14 bases in between. This CDR3 has 14 residues. Per the germline V gene, CDR1 is LGHDT and CDR2 is YNNKEL (reference sequence). CDR3 coding DNA: TGTGCCAGCAGCCAAGGCAGGGGCGCAGGGGGCTACACCTTC. Its protein product is CASSQGRGAGGYTF.

This clonotype has a count of ten or more. The rearrangement uses TRBV5-4 and TRBJ2-3, with 15 positions matching TRBD2. Germline trimming cut 1 base from V and 7 bases from J; bases unmatched to any gene: 10. This CDR3 has 18 residues. CDR1 is SGHNT, CDR2 YYREEE, per germline (reference sequence). CDR3 bases: TGTGCCAGCAGCTTGAGGGCCGGGACTAGCGGGAGGAGGAATACGCAGTATTTT. As protein: CASSLRAGTSGRRNTQYF.

This clonotype has ten or more counts. CDR3 DNA sequence: TGTGCCAGCAGCTTGGACAGGGGGCGCACTGAAGCTTTCTTT. Its translation is CASSLDRGRTEAFF. J is TRBJ1-1 and V is TRBV7-2; 11 bases align to TRBD1. Germline V CDR1 and CDR2: SGHTA, FQGNSA. CDR3 size: 14 residues. The V gene end was trimmed by 3 bases and the J gene end by 4 bases; junction bases not matched to a gene: 1. The complete variable domain, with remaining parts taken from reference TRBV7-2 and TRBJ1-1, reads GAGVSQSPSNKVTEKGKDVELRCDPISGHTALYWYRQSLGQGLEFLIYFQGNSAPDKSGLPSDRFSAERTGGSVSTLTIQRTQQEDSAVYLCASSLDRGRTEAFFGQGTRLTVV.

This clonotype appeared many times. This sequence joins TRBV28 and TRBJ1-2; D remains ambiguous. The ends were cut back, 6 bases at V and 4 bases at J, with 15 bases in the middle. Per the germline V gene, CDR1 is MDHEN and CDR2 is SYDVKM. The CDR3 has 14 amino acids. CDR3 loop: CASRRLNPSYGYTF. The CDR3 bases are TGTGCCAGCAGACGACTGAATCCTAGCTATGGCTACACCTTC.

This clonotype was recorded many times. This sequence joins TRBV12-3 or TRBV12-4 and TRBJ2-3; D gene uncertain. V was pared by 7 bases and J by 1 base, with 9 bases between. The CDR3 is 13 amino acids. The chain's CDR3 is CASIKRGTDTQYF. The DNA of the CDR3 is TGTGCCAGCATCAAACGGGGCACAGATACGCAGTATTTT.

V usage is TRBV28 and J usage is TRBJ2-7; TRBD2 matches 10 bases. The trim removed 2 bases at V and 0 bases at J, leaving 7 bases unmatched. The CDR3 spans 17 residues. Germline CDR1 and CDR2: MDHEN and SYDVKM. The CDR3 bases are TGTGCCAGCAGTTTAGCTAGGGCTAGCGGGAGCTCCTACGAGCAGTACTTC. It translates to CASSLARASGSSYEQYF.

The V gene is TRBV10-1, the J gene TRBJ2-2; a weak D match, TRBD1 (6 bases). CDR3 length equals 13 residues. CDR1 and CDR2 from the germline V gene are WNHNN and SYGVQD (reference sequence). Deletions cut 6 bases from V and 4 bases from J, with 9 bases between. CDR3 residues: CASRDSPTGELFF. The CDR3 DNA is TGCGCCAGCAGGGACAGCCCCACCGGGGAGCTGTTTTTT.

This clonotype has at least ten counts. V is TRBV5-1 and J is TRBJ1-4, with D possibly being TRBD1 (6 bases). The CDR3 spans 14 residues. In germline, CDR1 is SGHRS, CDR2 YFSETQ. V lost 0 bases and J lost 8, with 11 bases in between. CDR3 residues: CASSLAGAGEKLFF. Written as DNA, the CDR3 is TGCGCCAGCAGCTTGGCGGGGGCAGGAGAAAAACTGTTTTTT. The complete variable domain, with remaining parts taken from reference TRBV5-1 and TRBJ1-4, reads KAGVTQTPRYLIKTRGQQVTLSCSPISGHRSVSWYQQTPGQGLQFLFEYFSETQRNKGNFPGRFSGRQFSNSRSEMNVSTLELGDSALYLCASSLAGAGEKLFFGSGTQLSVL.

This clonotype has ten or more counts. The chain is built from TRBV6-2 or TRBV6-3 and TRBJ2-2, with 8 bases lining up with TRBD1. The CDR3 has 17 amino acids. V lost 4 bases to trimming and J lost 5 bases; unmatched junction nucleotides: 12. The germline gives CDR1 MNHEY, CDR2 SVGEGT. The CDR3 spells CASSSTNQGAGTGELFF. The CDR3 DNA reads TGTGCCAGCAGTTCCACCAACCAGGGGGCAGGGACCGGGGAGCTGTTTTTT.

V and J are TRBV6-5 and TRBJ2-3; 9 bases line up with TRBD2. Per the germline V gene, CDR1 is MNHEY and CDR2 is SVGAGI. The junction had 8 bases not matched to a gene; V was cut back by 5 bases and J by 2 bases. There are 16 residues in the CDR3. The CDR3 DNA sequence: TGTGCCAGCAGTCCCCGGGAGCGGGGGGTCACAGATACGCAGTATTTT. As protein: CASSPRERGVTDTQYF.

V gene TRBV3-1 combines with J gene TRBJ2-5; D is perhaps TRBD1 (5 bases). The CDR3 spans 13 residues. CDR1 is LGHDT and CDR2 is YNNKEL in the germline V gene (reference sequence). V was pared by 1 base and J by 4 bases, with 7 bases between. This CDR3 is CASSQGRAETQYF. In nucleotides, the CDR3 is TGTGCCAGCAGCCAAGGCAGGGCAGAGACCCAGTACTTC.

This clonotype was seen ten or more times. V is TRBV12-3 or TRBV12-4 and J is TRBJ2-2; 9 bases are a match to TRBD1. The V and J ends lost 1 base and 7 bases, in that order; junction bases with no gene match: 4. The CDR3 extends over 15 amino acids. CDR3 nucleotides: TGTGCCAGCAGTTTAGGGACAGGGGCAAACGGGGAGCTGTTTTTT. Translation gives CASSLGTGANGELFF.

This clonotype has just a few counts. The chain has TRBV28 and TRBJ1-1; D is unclear. V shed 2 bases and J shed 12 bases, with 10 bases lying between them. The CDR3 sequence is 11 residues long. Germline V gene lookup returns CDR1 MDHEN and CDR2 SYDVKM. The CDR3 DNA sequence: TGTGCCAGCAGTTTACCACGGGGAACTTTCTTT. Protein: CASSLPRGTFF.

This clonotype was detected ten times or more. The chain recombines TRBV6-6 with TRBJ1-2, with TRBD1 identical over 7 bases. V lost 4 bases, J lost 4 bases, and 12 bases stayed unmatched. Germline assignment: CDR1 MNHNY and CDR2 SVGAGI (reference sequence). CDR3 length: 16 amino acids. The CDR3 loop reads CASSSWDSGRSYGYTF. The DNA for the CDR3 is TGTGCCAGCAGTTCTTGGGACAGCGGACGGTCCTATGGCTACACCTTC.